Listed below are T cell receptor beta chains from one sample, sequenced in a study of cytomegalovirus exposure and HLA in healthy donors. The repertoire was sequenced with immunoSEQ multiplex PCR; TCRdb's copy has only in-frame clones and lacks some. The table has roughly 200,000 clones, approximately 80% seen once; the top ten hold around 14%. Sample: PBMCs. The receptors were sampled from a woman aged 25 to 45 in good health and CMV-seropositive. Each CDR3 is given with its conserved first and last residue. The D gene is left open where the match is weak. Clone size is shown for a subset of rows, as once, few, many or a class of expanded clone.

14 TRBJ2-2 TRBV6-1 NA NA TGTGCCAGCAGCCCTTCAACGGACACCGGGGAGCTGTTTTTT CASSPSTDTGELFF
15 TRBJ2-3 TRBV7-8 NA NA TGTGCCAGCAGCTTAGCGGCTGCGGGAACAGATACGCAGTATTTT CASSLAAAGTDTQYF
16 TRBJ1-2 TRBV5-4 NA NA TGTGCCAGCAGCCCACTCGGGAGGTTTGGGGCATATGGCTACACCTTC CASSPLGRFGAYGYTF
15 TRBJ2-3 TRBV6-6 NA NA TGTGCCAGCAGTTCGGGGGACAGCCATGCAGATACGCAGTATTTT CASSSGDSHADTQYF
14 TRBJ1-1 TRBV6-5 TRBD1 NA TGTGCCAGCAGTCCAAGACAGGGTTACACTGAAGCTTTCTTT CASSPRQGYTEAFF
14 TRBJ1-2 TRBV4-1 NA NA TGCGCCAGCAGCCAAGACGCGGGAAACTATGGCTACACCTTC CASSQDAGNYGYTF
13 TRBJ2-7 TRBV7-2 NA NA TGTGCCAGCAGCTTAATCGGGGGTTACGAGCAGTACTTC CASSLIGGYEQYF
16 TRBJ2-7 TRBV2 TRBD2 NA TGTGCCAGCAGTGAGGGACTACCTCTAACCTCCTACGAGCAGTACTTC CASSEGLPLTSYEQYF
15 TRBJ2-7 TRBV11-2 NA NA TGTGCCAGCAGCTTAGGGGCCGGCTACTCCTACGAGCAGTACTTC CASSLGAGYSYEQYF
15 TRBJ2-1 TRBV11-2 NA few TGTGCCAGCAGCTTAGTTCTACTACGGTACAATGAGCAGTTCTTC CASSLVLLRYNEQFF
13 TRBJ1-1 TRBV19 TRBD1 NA TGTGCCAGTAGTCTGGGACAGCTGAGGGAAGCTTTCTTT CASSLGQLREAFF
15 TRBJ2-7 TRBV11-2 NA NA TGTGCCAGCAGCTTAGGCCCGGGACTCCGTTACGAGCAGTACTTC CASSLGPGLRYEQYF
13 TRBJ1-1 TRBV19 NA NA TGTGCCAGTAGTATAGCAGGGGTGACTGAAGCTTTCTTT CASSIAGVTEAFF
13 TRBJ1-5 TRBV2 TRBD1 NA TGTGCCAGCAGGGGACAGGGAAATCAGCCCCAGCATTTT CASRGQGNQPQHF
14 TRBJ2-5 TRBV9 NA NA TGTGCCAGCAGCGTAGGTCGTGGGAGGGAGACCCAGTACTTC CASSVGRGRETQYF
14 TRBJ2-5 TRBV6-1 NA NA TGTGCCAGCAGTGGACAAAGGTCTCAAGAGACCCAGTACTTC CASSGQRSQETQYF
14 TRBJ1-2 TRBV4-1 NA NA TGCGCCAGCAGCCGTCCGGGGGGGTGGGATGGCTACACCTTC CASSRPGGWDGYTF
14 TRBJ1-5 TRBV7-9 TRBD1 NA TGTGCCAGCAGCCCGGGACAGGGGTATCAGCCCCAGCATTTT CASSPGQGYQPQHF
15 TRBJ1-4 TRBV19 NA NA TGTGCCAGTCAAAAAGGCGGGCAAGCACGTGAAAAACTGTTTTTT CASQKGGQAREKLFF
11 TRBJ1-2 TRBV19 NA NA TGTGCCAGTAGTATCCTCGATGGCTACACCTTC CASSILDGYTF
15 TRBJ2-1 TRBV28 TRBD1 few TGTGCCAGCAGCCCCCGGGACAGGGTCTACAATGAGCAGTTCTTC CASSPRDRVYNEQFF
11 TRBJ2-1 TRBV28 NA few TGTGCCAGCAGTCTATACAATGAGCAGTTCTTC CASSLYNEQFF
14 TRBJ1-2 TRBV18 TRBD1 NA TGTGCCAGCTCTCCATTGAGGGACAGAGGTGGCTACACCTTC CASSPLRDRGGYTF
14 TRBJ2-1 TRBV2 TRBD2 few TGTGCCAGCATTGGGACTAAACCCTACAATGAGCAGTTCTTC CASIGTKPYNEQFF
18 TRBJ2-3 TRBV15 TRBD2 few TGTGCCACCAGCAGAACCCCGGCGCTAGCGGGGGGGGCAGATACGCAGTATTTT CATSRTPALAGGADTQYF
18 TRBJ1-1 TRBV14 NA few TGTGCCAGCAGCCAAGCCATGGTGGGACACCCAAGGCGGACTGAAGCTTTCTTT CASSQAMVGHPRRTEAFF
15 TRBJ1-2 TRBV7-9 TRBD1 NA TGTGCCAGCAGCCTCCACCGGGACAGGGCATATGGCTACACCTTC CASSLHRDRAYGYTF
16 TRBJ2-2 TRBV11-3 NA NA TGTGCCAGCGGGGCCTGGGATCTCTCGAACACCGGGGAGCTGTTTTTT CASGAWDLSNTGELFF
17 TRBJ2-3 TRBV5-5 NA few TGTGCCAGCAGCTTTGGGGCCGGGTCTGGCTCCGGAGATACGCAGTATTTT CASSFGAGSGSGDTQYF
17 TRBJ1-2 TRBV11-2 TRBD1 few TGTGCCAGCAGCTCCTGGGAGGGACAGGGAGCTAACTATGGCTACACCTTC CASSSWEGQGANYGYTF
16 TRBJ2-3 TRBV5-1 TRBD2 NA TGCGCCAGCAGCTTGGATAGCGGGAGGGCACAAGATACGCAGTATTTT CASSLDSGRAQDTQYF
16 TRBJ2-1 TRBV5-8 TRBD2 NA TGTGCCAGCAGCTCGTTGGGCGGGAGCTCCTACAATGAGCAGTTCTTC CASSSLGGSSYNEQFF
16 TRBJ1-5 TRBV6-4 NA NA TGTGCCAGCAGCGAACACGGGACTTCAGGCAATCAGCCCCAGCATTTT CASSEHGTSGNQPQHF
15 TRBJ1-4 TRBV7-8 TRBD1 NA TGTGCCAGCAGCCCCCGACAGGGCGAGGATGAAAAACTGTTTTTT CASSPRQGEDEKLFF
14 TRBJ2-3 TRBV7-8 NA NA TGTGCCAGCAGCTTGGCTCGAAGCACAGATACGCAGTATTTT CASSLARSTDTQYF
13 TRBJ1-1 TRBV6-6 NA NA TGTGCCTCCGGGGAGCGGAAGTCAACTGAAGCTTTCTTT CASGERKSTEAFF